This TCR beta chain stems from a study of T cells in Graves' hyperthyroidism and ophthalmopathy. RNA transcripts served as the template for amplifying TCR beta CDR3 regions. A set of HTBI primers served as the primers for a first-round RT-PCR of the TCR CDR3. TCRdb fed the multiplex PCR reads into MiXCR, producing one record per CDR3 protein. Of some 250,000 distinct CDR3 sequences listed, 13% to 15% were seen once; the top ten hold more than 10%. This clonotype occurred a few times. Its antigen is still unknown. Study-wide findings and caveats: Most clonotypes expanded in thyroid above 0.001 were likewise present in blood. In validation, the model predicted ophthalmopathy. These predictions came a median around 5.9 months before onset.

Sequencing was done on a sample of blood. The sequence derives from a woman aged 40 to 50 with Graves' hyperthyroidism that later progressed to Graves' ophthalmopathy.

The CDR3 region has the DNA TGTGCCAGCTCACCGAATAGGGATGAAAACATTCAGTACTTC. Its protein is CASSPNRDENIQYF. The chain is built from TRBV18 and TRBJ2-4; no clear D. V was cut by 3 bases and J by 5 bases, with 11 bases left in between. This CDR3 contains 14 residues. Germline CDR1 is KGHSH and CDR2 is LQKENI.